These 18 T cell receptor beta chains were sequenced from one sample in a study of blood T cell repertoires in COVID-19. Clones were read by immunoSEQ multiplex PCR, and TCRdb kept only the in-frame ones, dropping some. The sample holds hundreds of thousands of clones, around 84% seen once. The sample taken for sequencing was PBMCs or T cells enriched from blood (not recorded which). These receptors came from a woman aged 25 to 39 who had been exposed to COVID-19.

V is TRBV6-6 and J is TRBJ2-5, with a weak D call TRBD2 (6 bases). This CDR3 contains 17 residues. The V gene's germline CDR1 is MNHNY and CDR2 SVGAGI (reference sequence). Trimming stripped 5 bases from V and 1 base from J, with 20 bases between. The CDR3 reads CASSLDYKGWAQETQYF. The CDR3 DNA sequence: TGTGCCAGCAGTCTGGACTATAAGGGGTGGGCCCAAGAGACCCAGTACTTC.

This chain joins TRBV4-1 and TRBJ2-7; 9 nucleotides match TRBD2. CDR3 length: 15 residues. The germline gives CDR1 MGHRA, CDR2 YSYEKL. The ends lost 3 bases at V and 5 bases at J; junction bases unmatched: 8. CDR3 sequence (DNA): TGCGCCAGCAGCCACTCCGGACTAGCGATAGACGAGCAGTACTTC. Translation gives CASSHSGLAIDEQYF.

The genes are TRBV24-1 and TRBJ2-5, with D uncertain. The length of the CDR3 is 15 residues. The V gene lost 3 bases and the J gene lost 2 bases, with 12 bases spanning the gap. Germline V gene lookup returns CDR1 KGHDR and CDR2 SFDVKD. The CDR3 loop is CATSDSTAYQETQYF. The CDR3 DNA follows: TGTGCCACCAGTGATAGTACAGCTTATCAAGAGACCCAGTACTTC.

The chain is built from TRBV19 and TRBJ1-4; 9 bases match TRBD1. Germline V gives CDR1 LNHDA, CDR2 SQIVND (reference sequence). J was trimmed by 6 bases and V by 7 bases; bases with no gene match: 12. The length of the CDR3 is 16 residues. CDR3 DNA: TGTGCCAGTAACCCGGGACAGGGACTTTTGGATGAAAAACTGTTTTTT. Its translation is CASNPGQGLLDEKLFF. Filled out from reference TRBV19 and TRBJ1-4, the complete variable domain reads DGGITQSPKYLFRKEGQNVTLSCEQNLNHDAMYWYRQDPGQGLRLIYYSQIVNDFQKGDIAEGYSVSREKKESFPLTVTSAQKNPTAFYLCASNPGQGLLDEKLFFGSGTQLSVL.

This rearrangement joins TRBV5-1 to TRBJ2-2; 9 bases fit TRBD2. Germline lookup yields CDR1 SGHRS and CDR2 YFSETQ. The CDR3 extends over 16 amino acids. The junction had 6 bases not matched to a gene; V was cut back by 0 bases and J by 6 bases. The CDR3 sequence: CASSLAGGLAAGELFF. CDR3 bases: TGCGCCAGCAGCTTGGCCGGGGGACTAGCTGCCGGGGAGCTGTTTTTT.

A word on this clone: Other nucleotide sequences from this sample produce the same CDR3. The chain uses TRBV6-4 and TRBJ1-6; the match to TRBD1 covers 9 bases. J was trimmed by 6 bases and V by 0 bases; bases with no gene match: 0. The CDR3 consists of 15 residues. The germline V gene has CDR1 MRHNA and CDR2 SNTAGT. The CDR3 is CASSDSTGGNSPLHF. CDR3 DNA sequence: TGTGCCAGCAGTGACTCGACAGGGGGTAATTCACCCCTCCACTTT.

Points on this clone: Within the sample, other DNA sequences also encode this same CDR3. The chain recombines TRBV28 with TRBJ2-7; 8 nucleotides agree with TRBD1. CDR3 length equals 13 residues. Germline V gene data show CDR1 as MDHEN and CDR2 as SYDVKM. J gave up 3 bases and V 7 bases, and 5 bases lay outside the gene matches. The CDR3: CASTVGQGYEQYF. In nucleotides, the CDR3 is TGTGCCAGCACCGTCGGACAGGGCTACGAGCAGTACTTC.

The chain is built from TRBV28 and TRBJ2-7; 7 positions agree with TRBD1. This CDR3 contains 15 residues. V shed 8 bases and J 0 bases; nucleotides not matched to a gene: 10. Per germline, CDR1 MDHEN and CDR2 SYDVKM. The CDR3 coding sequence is TGTGCCAGCGGACGAACAGGGGTGAGCTCCTACGAGCAGTACTTC. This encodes CASGRTGVSSYEQYF.

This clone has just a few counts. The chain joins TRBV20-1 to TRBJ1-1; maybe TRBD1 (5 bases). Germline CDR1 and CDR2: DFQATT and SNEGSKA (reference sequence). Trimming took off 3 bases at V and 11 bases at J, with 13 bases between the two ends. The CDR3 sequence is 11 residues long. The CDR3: CSASKQVEAFF. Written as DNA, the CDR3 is TGCAGTGCTAGTAAACAGGTGGAGGCTTTCTTT.

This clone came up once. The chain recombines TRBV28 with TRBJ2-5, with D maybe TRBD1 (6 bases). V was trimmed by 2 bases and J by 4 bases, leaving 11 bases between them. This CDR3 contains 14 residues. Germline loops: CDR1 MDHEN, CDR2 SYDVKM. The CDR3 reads CASSLPQGIETQYF. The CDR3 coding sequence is TGTGCCAGCAGTTTACCACAGGGTATAGAGACCCAGTACTTC.

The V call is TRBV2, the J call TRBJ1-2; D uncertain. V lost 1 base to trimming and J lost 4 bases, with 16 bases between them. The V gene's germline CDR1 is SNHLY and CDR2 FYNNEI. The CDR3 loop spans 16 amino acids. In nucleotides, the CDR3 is TGTGCCAGCAGTGAAGTGGCCCCCCGGGGTCCCTATGGCTACACCTTC. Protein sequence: CASSEVAPRGPYGYTF.

In nucleotides, the CDR3 is TGCGCCAGCAGCTATGGACAGGGGACCGGGGAGCTGTTTTTT. This translates into CASSYGQGTGELFF. The chain employs TRBV4-1 and TRBJ2-2; 9 bases agree with TRBD1. This CDR3 comprises 14 residues. Losses at the gene ends were 5 bases for V and 5 bases for J; bases not matched to a gene: 3. Germline CDR1 and CDR2: MGHRA and YSYEKL.

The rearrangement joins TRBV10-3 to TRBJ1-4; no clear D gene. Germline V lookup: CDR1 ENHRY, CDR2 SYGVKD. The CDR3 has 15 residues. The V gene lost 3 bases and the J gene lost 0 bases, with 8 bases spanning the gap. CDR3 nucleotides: TGTGCCATCAGTGACGGCAGGTCAACTAATGAAAAACTGTTTTTT. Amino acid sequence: CAISDGRSTNEKLFF.

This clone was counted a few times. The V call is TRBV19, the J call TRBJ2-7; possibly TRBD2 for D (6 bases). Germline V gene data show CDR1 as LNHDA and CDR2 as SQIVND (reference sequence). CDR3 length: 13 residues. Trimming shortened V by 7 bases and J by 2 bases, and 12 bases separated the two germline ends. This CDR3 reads CASTRGGTYEQYF. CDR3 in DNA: TGTGCCAGTACGAGAGGAGGGACCTACGAGCAGTACTTC.

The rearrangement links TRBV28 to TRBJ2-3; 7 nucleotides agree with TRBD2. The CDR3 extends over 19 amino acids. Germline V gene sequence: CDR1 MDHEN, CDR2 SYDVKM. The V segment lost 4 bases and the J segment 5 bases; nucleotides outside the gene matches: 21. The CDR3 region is CASSSRLAARTAQQDTQYF. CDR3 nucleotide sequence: TGTGCCAGCAGTTCCCGACTAGCCGCGCGTACGGCCCAACAAGATACGCAGTATTTT.

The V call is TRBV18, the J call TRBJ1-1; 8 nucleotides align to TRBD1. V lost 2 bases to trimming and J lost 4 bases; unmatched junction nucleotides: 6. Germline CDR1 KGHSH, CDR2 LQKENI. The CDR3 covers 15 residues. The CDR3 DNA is TGTGCCAGCTCACCATTGGGACAGGTGGTCACTGAAGCTTTCTTT. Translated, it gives CASSPLGQVVTEAFF.

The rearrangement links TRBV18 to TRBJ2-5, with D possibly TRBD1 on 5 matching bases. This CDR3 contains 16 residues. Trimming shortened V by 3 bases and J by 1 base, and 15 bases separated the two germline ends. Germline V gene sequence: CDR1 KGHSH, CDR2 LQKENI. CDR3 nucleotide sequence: TGTGCCAGCTCACCGTCGATGCAGGGCCCCCAAGAGACCCAGTACTTC. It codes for CASSPSMQGPQETQYF.

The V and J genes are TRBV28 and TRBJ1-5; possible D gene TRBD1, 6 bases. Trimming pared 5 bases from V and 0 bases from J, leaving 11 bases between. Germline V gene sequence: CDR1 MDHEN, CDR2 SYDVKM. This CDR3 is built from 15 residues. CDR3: CASSPARGSNQPQHF. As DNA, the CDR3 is TGTGCCAGCAGTCCGGCCAGGGGTAGCAATCAGCCCCAGCATTTT.